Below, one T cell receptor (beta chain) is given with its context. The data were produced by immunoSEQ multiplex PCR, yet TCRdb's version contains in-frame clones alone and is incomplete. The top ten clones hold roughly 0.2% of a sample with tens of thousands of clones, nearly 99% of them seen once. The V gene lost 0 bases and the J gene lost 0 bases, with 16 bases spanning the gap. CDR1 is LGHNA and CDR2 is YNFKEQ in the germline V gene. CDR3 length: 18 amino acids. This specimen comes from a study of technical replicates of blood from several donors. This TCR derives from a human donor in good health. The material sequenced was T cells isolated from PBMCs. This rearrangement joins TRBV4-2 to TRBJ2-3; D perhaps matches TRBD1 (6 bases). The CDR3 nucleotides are TGTGCCAGCAGCCAAGAGAGAAGGGGGACCCCTAGCACAGATACGCAGTATTTT. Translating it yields CASSQERRGTPSTDTQYF.